This T cell receptor beta chain is from a study of cytomegalovirus exposure and HLA in healthy donors. PCR involved 60 Vbeta and 13 Jbeta primers. TCRdb's table, derived via immunoSEQ multiplex PCR, lists solely in-frame clones and lacks some. The sample carries under 200,000 clones, around three quarters recorded once. Unrecorded immune exposures were likely, despite nominal health at sampling. J gave up 3 bases and V 4 bases, and 8 bases lay outside the gene matches. This CDR3 is 16 amino acids long. Germline V gene lookup returns CDR1 MNHEY and CDR2 SVGAGI. The sequenced sample consisted of PBMCs. The clonotype comes from a man aged 30 to 45 in good health and CMV-seropositive. This chain uses TRBV6-5 with TRBJ2-7, with 11 nucleotides matching TRBD1. The CDR3: CASSSSGTGGFYEQYF. In nucleotides, the CDR3 is TGTGCCAGCAGTTCATCCGGGACAGGGGGATTCTACGAGCAGTACTTC.